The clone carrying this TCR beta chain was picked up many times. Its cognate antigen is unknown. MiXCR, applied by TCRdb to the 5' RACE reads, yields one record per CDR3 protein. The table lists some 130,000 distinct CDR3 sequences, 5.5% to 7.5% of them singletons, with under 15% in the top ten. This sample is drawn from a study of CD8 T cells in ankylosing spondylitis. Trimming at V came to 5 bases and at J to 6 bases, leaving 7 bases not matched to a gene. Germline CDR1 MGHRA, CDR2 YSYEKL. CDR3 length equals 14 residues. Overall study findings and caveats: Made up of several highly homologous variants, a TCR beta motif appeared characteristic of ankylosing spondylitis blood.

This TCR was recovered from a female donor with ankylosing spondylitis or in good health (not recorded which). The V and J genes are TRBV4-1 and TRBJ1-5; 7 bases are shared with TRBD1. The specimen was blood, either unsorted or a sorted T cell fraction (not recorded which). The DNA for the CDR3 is TGCGCCAGCAGCGGGACAGATCGGGGTCAGCCCCAGCATTTT. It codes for CASSGTDRGQPQHF.